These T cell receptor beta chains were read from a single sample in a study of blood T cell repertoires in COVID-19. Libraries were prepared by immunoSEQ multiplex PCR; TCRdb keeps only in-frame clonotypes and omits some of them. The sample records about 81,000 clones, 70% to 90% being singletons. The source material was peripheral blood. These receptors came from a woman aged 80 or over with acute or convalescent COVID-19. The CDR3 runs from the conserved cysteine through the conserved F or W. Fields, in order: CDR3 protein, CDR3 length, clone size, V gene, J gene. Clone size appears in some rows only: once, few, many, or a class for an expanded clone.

CDR3aa: CASSAGQVYNEQFF
len: 14
abundance: few
v_gene: TRBV5-1
j_gene: TRBJ2-1

CDR3aa: CASSLRSSYNSPLHF
len: 15
abundance: NA
v_gene: TRBV5-6
j_gene: TRBJ1-6

CDR3aa: CASQPWQGAGGELFF
len: 15
abundance: once
v_gene: TRBV25-1
j_gene: TRBJ2-2

CDR3aa: CASSLAGAGGRHADTQYF
len: 18
abundance: NA
v_gene: TRBV7-2
j_gene: TRBJ2-3

CDR3aa: CAISETGGRTEAFF
len: 14
abundance: NA
v_gene: TRBV10-3
j_gene: TRBJ1-1

CDR3aa: CASSLGGGVETQYF
len: 14
abundance: NA
v_gene: TRBV5-8
j_gene: TRBJ2-5

CDR3aa: CASSPTGLAYEQYF
len: 14
abundance: once
v_gene: TRBV5-1
j_gene: TRBJ2-7

CDR3aa: CAWREGSRYEQYF
len: 13
abundance: NA
v_gene: TRBV30
j_gene: TRBJ2-7

CDR3aa: CAWSVNWREQYF
len: 12
abundance: NA
v_gene: TRBV30
j_gene: TRBJ2-7

CDR3aa: CASSNPIGSTDTQYF
len: 15
abundance: NA
v_gene: TRBV19
j_gene: TRBJ2-3

CDR3aa: CASAGQFYGYTF
len: 12
abundance: NA
v_gene: TRBV19
j_gene: TRBJ1-2

CDR3aa: CASSDAGVGNEKLFF
len: 15
abundance: NA
v_gene: TRBV2
j_gene: TRBJ1-4

CDR3aa: CASSLSGRTGNQPQHF
len: 16
abundance: NA
v_gene: TRBV5-6
j_gene: TRBJ1-5

CDR3aa: CASSLKGQGVIGSPLHF
len: 17
abundance: NA
v_gene: TRBV5-5
j_gene: TRBJ1-6

CDR3aa: CASSQSTETGELFF
len: 14
abundance: NA
v_gene: TRBV16
j_gene: TRBJ2-2

CDR3aa: CASSLDRGRVTFF
len: 13
abundance: few
v_gene: TRBV4-2
j_gene: TRBJ1-1

CDR3aa: CASSLAETQYF
len: 11
abundance: NA
v_gene: TRBV5-6
j_gene: TRBJ2-5

CDR3aa: CATSEGRGARYEQYF
len: 15
abundance: NA
v_gene: TRBV15
j_gene: TRBJ2-7

CDR3aa: CASSPGQGQETQYF
len: 14
abundance: NA
v_gene: TRBV5-8
j_gene: TRBJ2-5

CDR3aa: CASSFGLAGSDTQYF
len: 15
abundance: NA
v_gene: TRBV5-6
j_gene: TRBJ2-3

CDR3aa: CASSGLAGGYNEQFF
len: 15
abundance: NA
v_gene: TRBV5-1
j_gene: TRBJ2-1

CDR3aa: CAWSVGIRRDGANTGELFF
len: 19
abundance: NA
v_gene: TRBV30
j_gene: TRBJ2-2

CDR3aa: CASSLELTGSHSGNTIYF
len: 18
abundance: NA
v_gene: TRBV18
j_gene: TRBJ1-3

CDR3aa: CSASLPGAFSYEQYF
len: 15
abundance: NA
v_gene: TRBV20-1
j_gene: TRBJ2-7

CDR3aa: CASSVWTSTDTQYF
len: 14
abundance: NA
v_gene: TRBV2
j_gene: TRBJ2-3

CDR3aa: CASSYSLQGIYNEQFF
len: 16
abundance: NA
v_gene: TRBV6-2/TRBV6-3
j_gene: TRBJ2-1

CDR3aa: CASSLAGVGAEAFF
len: 14
abundance: once
v_gene: TRBV5-1
j_gene: TRBJ1-1

CDR3aa: CASSSPGTDAYEQYF
len: 15
abundance: once
v_gene: TRBV25-1
j_gene: TRBJ2-7

CDR3aa: CAWLRTGRMNTEAFF
len: 15
abundance: NA
v_gene: TRBV30
j_gene: TRBJ1-1

CDR3aa: CASSLTGVNEKLFF
len: 14
abundance: NA
v_gene: TRBV5-1
j_gene: TRBJ1-4

CDR3aa: CASSTTGQALNYGYTF
len: 16
abundance: NA
v_gene: TRBV19
j_gene: TRBJ1-2

CDR3aa: CASSRFQDRGFQPQHF
len: 16
abundance: NA
v_gene: TRBV5-6
j_gene: TRBJ1-5

CDR3aa: CASSPGTGGPYTEAFF
len: 16
abundance: NA
v_gene: TRBV18
j_gene: TRBJ1-1

CDR3aa: CASSESGRESYEQYF
len: 15
abundance: NA
v_gene: TRBV10-1
j_gene: TRBJ2-7